The rows below give T cell receptor beta chains drawn from one sample of a study of graft-versus-host responses after intestinal transplantation. TCRdb keeps only in-frame clones here, not all; method: immunoSEQ multiplex PCR. This sample has almost 8,500 clones, with approximately 93% found just once. The sequences come from PBMCs, collected 11 days after intestinal transplantation. These receptors were collected from a human patient who received an intestinal transplant, so some T cells may come from the graft donor. Both conserved end residues are part of each CDR3. A D gene is named only where the DNA matches it firmly. The size of a clone is reported for some rows only, either as once, few or many, or as a class for expanded clones.

v_call	clone_size	j_call	d_call	cdr3_nt	cdr3_aa
TRBV28	-	TRBJ1-1	TRBD1	TGTGCCAGCAGTTTAGGAGGGACAGGGATAAGGGTAGCTTTCTTT	CASSLGGTGIRVAFF
TRBV5-4	-	TRBJ1-3	-	TGTGCCAGCAGCTTGGGGACAGCCTCAGGAAACACCATATATTTT	CASSLGTASGNTIYF
TRBV28	-	TRBJ1-4	TRBD1	TGTGCCAGCAGTTCGGACCGGACAGGGATCGGAAAACTGTTTTTT	CASSSDRTGIGKLFF
TRBV19	-	TRBJ1-1	-	TGTGCCAGTAGTATTGTCCGGGAGGGGTCGTACACTGAAGCTTTCTTT	CASSIVREGSYTEAFF
TRBV6-4	-	TRBJ2-2	TRBD2	TGTGCCAGCAGTAGCGGGAGCACCGGGGAGCTGTTTTTT	CASSSGSTGELFF
TRBV5-6	few	TRBJ2-5	TRBD2	TGTGCCAGCAGCCGCGGGGGGACCCAGTACTTC	CASSRGGTQYF
TRBV12-1	-	TRBJ1-1	-	TGTGCCAGCAGCTTGTACAGGGGTTATACTGAAGCTTTCTTT	CASSLYRGYTEAFF
TRBV19	-	TRBJ1-5	TRBD1	TGTGGTTCCGGGACAGTCCGATATAGCAATCAGCCCCAGCATTTT	CGSGTVRYSNQPQHF
TRBV5-1	-	TRBJ2-3	-	TGCGCCAGCAGCTTGGTGGACTGGAGCGATACGCAGTATTTT	CASSLVDWSDTQYF
TRBV2	-	TRBJ2-7	TRBD1	TGTGCCATTCTACTTAAGGACAGGGCCTACGAGCAGTACTTC	CAILLKDRAYEQYF
TRBV9	-	TRBJ2-3	TRBD1	TGTGCCAGCAGCGTAAAGGGACAGGGCACAGATACGCAGTATTTT	CASSVKGQGTDTQYF
TRBV7-2	-	TRBJ2-1	TRBD2	TGTGCCAGCAGCTTATCTAGCGGGGGAGTTTACAATGAGCAGTTCTTC	CASSLSSGGVYNEQFF
TRBV6-1	-	TRBJ1-6	TRBD1	TGTGCCAGCAGTGTCGGAGGGGGCAATTCACCCCTCCACTTT	CASSVGGGNSPLHF
TRBV2	-	TRBJ2-3	-	TGTGCCAGCGCGCGCACAGATACGCAGTATTTT	CASARTDTQYF
TRBV4-3	-	TRBJ2-1	TRBD2	TGCGCCAGCAGCCAAGATTTAACTAGCGGAAACAATGAGCAGTTCTTC	CASSQDLTSGNNEQFF
TRBV30	-	TRBJ1-5	-	TGTGCCTGGGACGGGGGGCTCAATCAGCCCCAGCATTTT	CAWDGGLNQPQHF
TRBV7-8	-	TRBJ2-7	TRBD1	TGTGCCAGCAGCTCCCGGACAGGGGGGTACGAGCAGTACTTC	CASSSRTGGYEQYF
TRBV7-3	-	TRBJ1-1	TRBD1	TGTGCCAGCAGCTCGCGGGGACAGGGAAACACTGAAGCTTTCTTT	CASSSRGQGNTEAFF
TRBV6-6	-	TRBJ1-5	TRBD1	TGTGCCAGCAGTTACCTACCGGGACAGTTGCATCAGCCCCAGCATTTT	CASSYLPGQLHQPQHF
TRBV29-1	-	TRBJ2-4	TRBD2	TGCAGCGTTGAAGATCTTCTAGCGGGAGGTAACATTCAGTACTTC	CSVEDLLAGGNIQYF
TRBV28	once	TRBJ1-5	-	TGTGCCAGCAGTTTATGGGGTCGGGAACAGCCCCAGCATTTT	CASSLWGREQPQHF
TRBV5-1	once	TRBJ2-7	-	TGCGCCAGCAGCACAGGGTACGAGCAGTACTTC	CASSTGYEQYF
TRBV29-1	-	TRBJ2-3	TRBD2	TGCAGCGTAGCAACTAGCGGCCTCAGCACAGATACGCAGTATTTT	CSVATSGLSTDTQYF
TRBV2	-	TRBJ2-7	TRBD1	TGTGCCGCACAACAGGGGCTAAGCTACGAGCAGTACTTC	CAAQQGLSYEQYF
TRBV29-1	-	TRBJ1-1	TRBD1	TGCAGCGTCGACAGGGGTCAGTTCACTGAAGCTTTCTTT	CSVDRGQFTEAFF
TRBV5-1	-	TRBJ1-6	-	TGCGCCAGCAGCTTGGGAGCACAGAATTCACCCCTCCACTTT	CASSLGAQNSPLHF
TRBV7-3	-	TRBJ1-1	TRBD1	TGTGCCAGCAGCTTAACGGTGGGGACAGGCATTAACGCTGAAGCTTTCTTT	CASSLTVGTGINAEAFF
TRBV6-5	-	TRBJ2-1	TRBD2	TGTGCCAGCAGTTACTCGGGGCTAGCGGGGAATGAGCAGTTCTTC	CASSYSGLAGNEQFF
TRBV2	few	TRBJ1-5	-	TGTGCCAGCATGACAGGTACCGAGGGCAATCAGCCCCAGCATTTT	CASMTGTEGNQPQHF
TRBV9	-	TRBJ2-7	TRBD1	TGTGCCAGCAGCGTAGACGGGACAGGGGGCTACGAGCAGTACTTC	CASSVDGTGGYEQYF
TRBV9	-	TRBJ2-7	TRBD2	TGTGCCAGCAGCGTAGGTTCTAGCGGGAGGGGCTACGAGCAGTACTTC	CASSVGSSGRGYEQYF
TRBV5-1	-	TRBJ2-7	TRBD1	TGCGCCAGCTCTTCCGGGACAGGCGACGAGCAGTACTTC	CASSSGTGDEQYF
TRBV4-1	-	TRBJ1-1	-	TGCGCCAGCAGCCTCGGGGCCCGGGGAGGGGATGAAGCTTTCTTT	CASSLGARGGDEAFF
TRBV28	-	TRBJ2-1	TRBD1	TGTGCCAGCAGTCAGAGCATGGGACAGGGGTCCTACAATGAGCAGTTCTTC	CASSQSMGQGSYNEQFF
TRBV6-1	-	TRBJ1-1	TRBD1	TGTGCCAGCAGTGGACAGGGGAGGACTGAAGCTTTCTTT	CASSGQGRTEAFF
TRBV4-2	-	TRBJ2-7	TRBD1	TGTGCCAGCAGCCAGGGACAGGGGGAGATCAACGAGCAGTACTTC	CASSQGQGEINEQYF
TRBV5-6	once	TRBJ2-7	-	TGTGCCAGCAGCCTCGTACCGTTCGGGAGCTACGAGCAGTACTTC	CASSLVPFGSYEQYF
TRBV5-1	-	TRBJ2-2	-	TGCGCCACAGGGGAGACCGGGGAGCTGTTTTTT	CATGETGELFF
TRBV6-1	-	TRBJ2-5	TRBD2	TGTGCCAGCAGTGAACTAGCGGGGGGGCAAGAGACCCAGTACTTC	CASSELAGGQETQYF
TRBV27	-	TRBJ2-3	TRBD2	TGTGCCAGCAGTTTTTGGACTAGCGGGGCCACAGATACGCAGTATTTT	CASSFWTSGATDTQYF
TRBV9	-	TRBJ2-3	-	TGTGCCAGCAGCGTCGAGGGTCAGCCCACTAGCACAGATACGCAGTATTTT	CASSVEGQPTSTDTQYF
TRBV6-1	-	TRBJ1-5	TRBD1	TGTGCCAGCAGTGAAAGGGACAGCTACAATCAGCCCCAGCATTTT	CASSERDSYNQPQHF
TRBV7-2	-	TRBJ2-7	-	TGTGCCAGCAGCTTGTCTACCTACGAGCAGTACTTC	CASSLSTYEQYF
TRBV28	-	TRBJ2-2	-	TGTGCCAGCAGTTTTTATCTTGGCGAGGAAGAGACCGGGGAGCTGTTTTTT	CASSFYLGEEETGELFF
TRBV27	-	TRBJ1-1	TRBD1	TGTGCCAGCAGGACAGGGGGCGGCACTGAAGCTTTCTTT	CASRTGGGTEAFF
TRBV7-8	-	TRBJ2-3	-	TGTGCCAGCAGCGCCGGGAGTTATACGCAGTATTTT	CASSAGSYTQYF
TRBV5-1	-	TRBJ2-1	TRBD1	TGCGCCAGCAGCTTGGAAGCGACAGGGCTTGAGCAGTTCTTC	CASSLEATGLEQFF
TRBV19	-	TRBJ1-1	-	TGTGCCAGTAGTATTACTCGAAAGAACACTGAAGCTTTCTTT	CASSITRKNTEAFF